Listed below are T cell receptor beta chains from one sample, sequenced in a study of T cells in narcolepsy. Method: immunoSEQ multiplex PCR; TCRdb's copy keeps in-frame clones and lacks some. The top ten hold roughly 22% of the sample, which has about 10,000 clones, more than 65% seen once. Sequencing was carried out using CD45RA- memory CD8+ T cells from PBMCs. The receptors were sampled from a human donor with narcolepsy. Each CDR3 is given with its conserved first and last residue. The D gene is left open where the match is weak. A row's size may be missing; if present it is once, few, many or a size class.

abundance: -; v_gene: TRBV29-1; j_gene: TRBJ1-2; len: 13; d_gene: TRBD1; CDR3nt: TGCAGCGTTATACAGGGGGAACCCTATGGCTACACCTTC; CDR3aa: CSVIQGEPYGYTF
abundance: few; v_gene: TRBV10-3; j_gene: TRBJ1-6; len: 16; d_gene: -; CDR3nt: TGTGCCATCAGTGAGGGGGTGCTAGGGGGTAATTCACCCCTCCACTTT; CDR3aa: CAISEGVLGGNSPLHF
abundance: -; v_gene: TRBV5-1; j_gene: TRBJ2-1; len: 14; d_gene: TRBD1; CDR3nt: TGCGCCAGCAGGGACAGGGCTTCCTACAATGAGCAGTTCTTC; CDR3aa: CASRDRASYNEQFF
abundance: once; v_gene: TRBV19; j_gene: TRBJ1-5; len: 13; d_gene: -; CDR3nt: TGTGCCAGTGGCCTCGAGGGGGGACAGCCCCAGCATTTT; CDR3aa: CASGLEGGQPQHF
abundance: -; v_gene: TRBV11-2; j_gene: TRBJ2-7; len: 16; d_gene: -; CDR3nt: TGTGCCAGCAGCTTAGCAGTCCGGGACGGGTACTACGAGCAGTACTTC; CDR3aa: CASSLAVRDGYYEQYF
abundance: -; v_gene: TRBV5-4; j_gene: TRBJ2-7; len: 16; d_gene: TRBD2; CDR3nt: TGTGCCAGCAGCCACTCTACTAGCGGGAGTCTCTACGAGCAGTACTTC; CDR3aa: CASSHSTSGSLYEQYF
abundance: -; v_gene: TRBV6-1; j_gene: TRBJ2-1; len: 14; d_gene: -; CDR3nt: TGTGCCAGCAGTGTAACTCCCTCCTACAATGAGCAGTTCTTC; CDR3aa: CASSVTPSYNEQFF
abundance: -; v_gene: TRBV7-8; j_gene: TRBJ2-3; len: 15; d_gene: TRBD2; CDR3nt: TGTGCCAGCAGCCCGCTAGCGGAGGACACAGATACGCAGTATTTT; CDR3aa: CASSPLAEDTDTQYF
abundance: -; v_gene: TRBV10-2; j_gene: TRBJ2-5; len: 13; d_gene: -; CDR3nt: TGCGCCAGCAGTGATGGGGAATGGGAGACCCAGTACTTC; CDR3aa: CASSDGEWETQYF
abundance: once; v_gene: TRBV6-6; j_gene: TRBJ2-7; len: 11; d_gene: -; CDR3nt: TGTGCCAGCGGGACCGAGAACGAGCAGTACTTC; CDR3aa: CASGTENEQYF
abundance: -; v_gene: TRBV29-1; j_gene: TRBJ2-1; len: 13; d_gene: TRBD1; CDR3nt: TGCAGCGTTGAAGATGGACAGGGGGATGAGCAGTTCTTC; CDR3aa: CSVEDGQGDEQFF